Here is one T cell receptor (beta chain) with its context. This clonotype was seen at least ten times. Its specific antigen is unknown. Per-nucleotide qualities are absent, and no much larger clonotype sits a single base away. This sample stems from a study of human T cells and chemical hapten exposure (dated by TCRdb to the early 2020s). Background for the entire study: For sensitization, 2% DPC in acetone was applied to a roughly 2 cm by roughly 2 cm area of upper inner arm skin. The libraries were sequenced as a pool, and the TCR yield per sample differed mostly because of small variations in library volumes within the pool. Patients additionally received weekly therapeutic DPC doses to the scalp throughout the approximately 24-week study period. Patch testing on the upper back used Finn chambers containing 0.01% DPC, with scoring done after 6 days according to International Contact Dermatitis Research Group standards. Blood samples were taken from patients before sensitization (week 0) and then at 2, 6 and about 24 weeks after DPC sensitization. Alopecia areata with under or over 50% scalp involvement, alopecia totalis and alopecia universalis were represented in the patient cohort, which was mostly female. Peripheral blood TCR repertoire changes were tracked in vivo in alopecia patients during primary and secondary sensitization to the hapten diphenylcyclopropenone (DPC). For TCR sequencing, blood came from 25 to 35 alopecia patients at anywhere from one to four time points (pre-sensitization, 2, 6 and 24 weeks). Both TCR alpha and TCR beta chains were sequenced from each blood RNA sample. The investigation overall reported the following: A positive correlation was found between the number of PT1 expanded TCRs and patch test score, with significance reached at thresholds 8, 16 and 32 but not 4. All patients had alopecia, a presumed autoimmune disease, so their immune response might differ from that of healthy individuals. Compared with pre-sensitization or healthy control sets, expanded TCRs formed significantly more large CDR3 similarity clusters, which is consistent with antigen-driven responses. DPC sensitization did not change how many TCRs were above 1 in 1000 frequency, and no evidence was found of alterations in global repertoire structure. Repeated subsampling changed both the strength of the expansion versus patch-test correlation and the threshold at which that correlation became significant.

The library came from RACE. The reads were generated on a NextSeq 500. Library preparation attached unique molecular identifiers to individual cDNA molecules for quantitative, reproducible TCR counting. As for the original processing: The median number of TCRs per sample was some 100,000, ranging from about 20,000 to 690,600. V, J and CDR3 annotation of the TCR reads was carried out using the Decombinator software suite. To make PS versus PT1 abundance plots, every sample was subsampled to the same number of TCRs (28,000). TCRs were defined as expanded if absent before sensitization and observed at least eight times at the 2-week time point. The public reads were reanalyzed by TCRdb: fastp trimming at Q25, MiXCR alignment, in-frame beta chains only. Entries that share a CDR3 protein sequence are merged under the most common genes and DNA. These V and J calls derive from TCRdb rather than the authors' analysis. The sample records approximately 52,000 distinct CDR3 sequences, 11% of which are singletons. Jointly, the top ten make up roughly 1.8% of the sample.

The germline V gene sets CDR1 to SGHAT and CDR2 to FQNNGV. The germline V and J ends show losses of 3 bases and 9 bases respectively, and no gene match explains 5 bases of the junction. Counted from cysteine to phenylalanine, this CDR3 has 13 amino acids. The read is trimmed to its CDR3 DNA, 39 bases read in frame from base 1. The time point label on this specimen signifies: patch test 1, 2 weeks after DPC sensitization. Taken with the paper, the label for treatment or condition translates to: therapeutic diphenylcyclopropenone sensitization with weekly scalp DPC. Total RNA was isolated from unfractionated whole blood collected in Tempus Blood RNA tubes. At every patch-test visit, the blood draw took place before the patch test was put on. Patients were eligible if aged 18 to 70, diagnosed with alopecia and judged suitable for DPC therapy, and pregnant patients were excluded.

The receptor's source is a woman between 35 and 50 years old with alopecia areata. Some clones in this sample may be carry-over from other donors' samples. Sequenced here: whole blood, sampled in connection with sensitization to the hapten diphenylcyclopropenone (DPC). This receptor chain uses TRBV11-2 and TRBJ2-1; 7 middle bases align to TRBD1. The CDR3 protein: CASSFGTVPEQFF. The DNA is TGTGCCAGCAGCTTCGGGACAGTCCCTGAGCAGTTCTTC.